Listed below are T cell receptor beta chains from one sample, sequenced in a study of radiotherapy plus CTLA-4 blockade in lung cancer. Assay used: immunoSEQ multiplex PCR; TCRdb lists only in-frame clones, some missing. The profile covers 70,000 to 95,000 clones, with around nine tenths appearing a single time and around 17% taken by the ten largest. This material consisted of peripheral blood, taken from a patient treated with radiotherapy plus ipilimumab. The receptors derive from a human donor with non-small cell lung cancer that progressed on radiotherapy plus ipilimumab. The CDR3 runs from the conserved cysteine through the conserved F or W. The D gene is left open where the match is weak. For some rows the clone size is stated as once, few or many, or as a class when expanded; others skip it.

>TRBJ2-7|TRBV21-1|once|.
TGTGCCAGCAGCAAAGATAGGACTAGCGGGGAGAGTTACGAGCAGTACTTC
CASSKDRTSGESYEQYF
>TRBJ1-3|TRBV9|.|.
TGTGCCAGCAGCGTAGAAATACTGGGCGCTGGAAACACCATATATTTT
CASSVEILGAGNTIYF
>TRBJ1-5|TRBV29-1|.|TRBD1
TGCAGCGTTGAGGGACAGGGCAATCAGCCCCAGCATTTT
CSVEGQGNQPQHF
>TRBJ1-5|TRBV5-4|.|TRBD1
TGTGCCAGCAGCTGGCAGGGGGCCGATCAGCCCCAGCATTTT
CASSWQGADQPQHF
>TRBJ1-6|TRBV5-6|.|TRBD1
TGTGCCAGCCACCGGGACAGTGGTTCACCCCTCCACTTT
CASHRDSGSPLHF
>TRBJ1-4|TRBV15|.|TRBD1
TGTGCCACCAGCAGGACAGGGTTGGGTGAAAAACTGTTTTTT
CATSRTGLGEKLFF
>TRBJ2-5|TRBV7-2|.|.
TGTGCCAGCAGCCAGGGGGATCGGGGGCAGACCCAGTACTTC
CASSQGDRGQTQYF
>TRBJ2-3|TRBV10-2|.|TRBD1
TGCGCCAGCAATGGACAGGGTGGGACAGATACGCAGTATTTT
CASNGQGGTDTQYF
>TRBJ2-7|TRBV12-5|.|TRBD2
TGTGCTAGTAAAGGGAGAGGACTAGGTAAGGAGCAGTACTTC
CASKGRGLGKEQYF
>TRBJ1-1|TRBV7-9|.|TRBD1
TGTGCCAGCAGCTTACAGGGGGCGGCGACTGAAGCTTTCTTT
CASSLQGAATEAFF
>TRBJ2-7|TRBV4-3|.|.
TGCGCCAGCAGCCAAGCCCTTTCCGGGACCCAGTTCGGGGAGCAGTACTTC
CASSQALSGTQFGEQYF
>TRBJ2-1|TRBV4-3|.|.
TGCGCCAGCAGCCCCCTGGGCGGCGAGCCCTACAATGAGCAGTTCTTC
CASSPLGGEPYNEQFF
>TRBJ2-1|TRBV19|once|.
TGTGCCAGTAGTATCCTAGACAGTCAGGAGCAGTTCTTC
CASSILDSQEQFF
>TRBJ1-6|TRBV29-1|.|TRBD1
TGCAGCGTGAGGGTTTCGACAGGGGGGGGTTCACCCCTCCACTTT
CSVRVSTGGGSPLHF
>TRBJ1-1|TRBV25-1|.|.
TGTGCCAGCAGTCCACAGGGACGCGGCACTGAAGCTTTCTTT
CASSPQGRGTEAFF
>TRBJ2-3|TRBV7-9|.|.
TGTGCCAGCAGTTATTTGAGCGGAGACCCCACAGATACGCAGTATTTT
CASSYLSGDPTDTQYF
>TRBJ1-2|TRBV27|.|.
TGTGCCAGCAGTGAGCGCAGGGATCCCGTGGAGGGCTACACCTTC
CASSERRDPVEGYTF
>TRBJ1-1|TRBV27|.|TRBD1
TGTGCCAGCAGCTCGTCTAAGGCTTTGGCAGGGGGCGTCACTGAAGCTTTCTTT
CASSSSKALAGGVTEAFF
>TRBJ1-3|TRBV9|.|TRBD1
TGTGCCAGCAGCGCAGCCCCGAACAGGGGTACTGGAAACACCATATATTTT
CASSAAPNRGTGNTIYF
>TRBJ2-5|TRBV5-5|.|TRBD1
TGTGCCAGCAGCTTGGTGGGGACAGTTTTTCAAGAGACCCAGTACTTC
CASSLVGTVFQETQYF
>TRBJ2-7|TRBV5-6|.|.
TGTGCCAGCAGCCCGCGGGGGCTATACGAGCAGTACTTC
CASSPRGLYEQYF
>TRBJ1-2|TRBV5-6|.|.
TGTGCCAGCAGCTTCAGGGGCGGTGGCTACACCTTC
CASSFRGGGYTF
>TRBJ2-5|TRBV5-4|.|.
TGTGCCAGCAGCCCGACAGCCGGGGGCCAGTACTTC
CASSPTAGGQYF
>TRBJ2-3|TRBV7-7|.|.
TGTGCTAGCAGCTTATCCAGTAGTGCAGATACGCAGTATTTT
CASSLSSSADTQYF
>TRBJ2-7|TRBV7-2|.|.
TGTGCCAGCACCCGGCCGGGGCCGGGTGAGCAGTACTTC
CASTRPGPGEQYF
>TRBJ2-2|TRBV7-2|.|TRBD2
TGTGCCAGCAGCGGGACTAGCGGGGTCCCCGGGGAGCTGTTTTTT
CASSGTSGVPGELFF
>TRBJ1-1|TRBV6-5|.|.
TGTGCCAGCAGTTACCCCCGGGGTGAAGCTTTCTTT
CASSYPRGEAFF
>TRBJ1-2|TRBV5-1|.|.
TGCGCCAGCAGCCTGACAGAGCCAGAGGGCTACACCTTC
CASSLTEPEGYTF
>TRBJ2-1|TRBV9|few|.
TGTGCCAGCAGCGTCCTTCCTAGCAACGATGAGCAGTTCTTC
CASSVLPSNDEQFF
>TRBJ1-4|TRBV5-6|.|TRBD1
TGTGCCAGCAGCTTGCGAGGGACAGGGTATGAAAAACTGTTTTTT
CASSLRGTGYEKLFF
>TRBJ1-3|TRBV9|.|.
TGTGCCAGCAGCGTAGCGGGGGACTCTGGAAACACCATATATTTT
CASSVAGDSGNTIYF
>TRBJ1-1|TRBV5-1|.|.
TGCGCCAGCAGCTTTGGACACCCACAGCAGATCGAAGCTTTCTTT
CASSFGHPQQIEAFF
>TRBJ2-3|TRBV4-1|.|.
TGCGCCAGCAGCCACCCCAAGGGGGGGGCAGATACGCAGTATTTT
CASSHPKGGADTQYF
>TRBJ2-5|TRBV29-1|.|TRBD1
TGCAGCGTCACCCAGGGGACAGGGCCCCAAGAGACCCAGTACTTC
CSVTQGTGPQETQYF